Sequencing of this T cell receptor (beta chain) was carried out in a study of blood T cell repertoires in COVID-19. Turning to the study itself: The samples span acute and convalescent COVID-19 from the United States, Italy and Spain. Nucleic acid was either cDNA or gDNA, and it came from T cells, B-cell-depleted T cells, or PBMCs.

Losses at the gene ends were 1 base for V and 6 bases for J; bases not matched to a gene: 11. Germline loops: CDR1 SGDLS, CDR2 YYNGEE. The CDR3 totals 16 residues. Original processing methods: By means of reference gene primer amplification, nucleated cell counts were estimated. Only in-frame clones appear in the TCRdb table, and some are missing; sequencing was by immunoSEQ multiplex PCR. The DNA gave D and trimming, while V, J and clone size come from that table. There are around 81,000 clones in the sample; 80% to 90% occur only once, and about 4.4% lies in the top ten. Sequences were obtained from peripheral blood. This clonotype originated in a woman of 80 years or more with acute or convalescent COVID-19. The rearrangement links TRBV9 to TRBJ1-2; 8 bases agree with TRBD1. The chain's CDR3 is CASSVSLGQGSHGYTF. Written as DNA, the CDR3 is TGTGCCAGCAGCGTATCCCTTGGACAGGGAAGTCATGGCTACACCTTC.